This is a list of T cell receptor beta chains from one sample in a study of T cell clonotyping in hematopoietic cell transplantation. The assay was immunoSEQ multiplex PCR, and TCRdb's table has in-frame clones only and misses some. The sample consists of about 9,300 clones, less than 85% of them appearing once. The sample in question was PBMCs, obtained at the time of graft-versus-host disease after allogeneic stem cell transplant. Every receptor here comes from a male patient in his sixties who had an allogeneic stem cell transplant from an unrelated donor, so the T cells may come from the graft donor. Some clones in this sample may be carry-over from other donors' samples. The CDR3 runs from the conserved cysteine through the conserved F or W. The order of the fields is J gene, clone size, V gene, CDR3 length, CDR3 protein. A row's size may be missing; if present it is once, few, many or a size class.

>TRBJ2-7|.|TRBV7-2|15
CASSLVTGEVGKQYF
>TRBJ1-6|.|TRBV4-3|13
CASSQDIWAPLHF
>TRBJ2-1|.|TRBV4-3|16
CASSQEGGPPLDEQFF
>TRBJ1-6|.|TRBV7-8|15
CASSFGGGDNSPLHF
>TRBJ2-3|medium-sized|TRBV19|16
CASSIDLGTSLDTQYF
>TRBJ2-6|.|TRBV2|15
CASSGDYSGANVLTF
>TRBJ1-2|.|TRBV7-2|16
CASSLDRTAANYGYTF
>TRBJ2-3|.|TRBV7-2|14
CASSLRGVDDTQYF
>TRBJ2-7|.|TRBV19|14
CASSPQTGAYEQYF
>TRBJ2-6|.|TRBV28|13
CASYSPGANVLTF
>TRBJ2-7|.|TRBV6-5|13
CASSLDRDYEQYF
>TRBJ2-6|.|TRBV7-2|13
CASRYSGANVLTF
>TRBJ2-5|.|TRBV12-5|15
CASGLDLQGQETQYF
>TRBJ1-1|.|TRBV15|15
CATSSIGRTEVGPFF
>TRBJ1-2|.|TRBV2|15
CASSPGTGTDYGYTF
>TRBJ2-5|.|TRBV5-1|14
CASSLGGIQETQYF
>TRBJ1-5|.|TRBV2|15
CASSEGQGGNQPQHF
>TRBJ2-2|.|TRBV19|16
CASMNGVNGNTGELFF
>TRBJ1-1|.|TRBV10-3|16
CAISAQLQGSNTEAFF
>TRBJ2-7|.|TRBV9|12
CASSDTGIEQYF
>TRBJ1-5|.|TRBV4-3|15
CASSHHQGGDQPQHF
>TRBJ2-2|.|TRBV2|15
CASSDWSGSTGELFF
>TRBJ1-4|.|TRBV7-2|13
CASSYDRNEKLFF
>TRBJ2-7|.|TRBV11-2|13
CASSLGGSYEQYF
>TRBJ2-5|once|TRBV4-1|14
CASSQSRGGETQYF
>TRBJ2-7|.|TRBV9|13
CASSAFEGQGLYF
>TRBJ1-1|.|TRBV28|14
CASSGRGFNTEAFF
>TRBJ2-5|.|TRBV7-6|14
CASSSGLAGETQYF
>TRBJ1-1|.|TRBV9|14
CASSVGPVNTEAFF
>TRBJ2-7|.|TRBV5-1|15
CASSLVSLQGAEQYF
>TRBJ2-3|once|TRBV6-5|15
CASSYRYSSTDTQYF
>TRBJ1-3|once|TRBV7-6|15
CASSSTGSSGNTIYF
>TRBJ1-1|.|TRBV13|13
CASSLNGYTEAFF
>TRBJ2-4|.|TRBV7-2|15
CASSLAGPGWDIQYF
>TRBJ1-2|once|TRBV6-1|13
CASSEVLQGKNTF
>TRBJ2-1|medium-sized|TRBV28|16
CASSPLGAVGYNEQFF
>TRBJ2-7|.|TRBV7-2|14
CASSLDRGPYEQYF
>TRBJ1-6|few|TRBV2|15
CASSEARPRNSPLHF
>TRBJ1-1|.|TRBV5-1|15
CASHLGGTGGTEAFF
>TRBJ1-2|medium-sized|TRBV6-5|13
CASGSQQIYGYTF
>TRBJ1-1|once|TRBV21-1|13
CASSSAVNTEAFF
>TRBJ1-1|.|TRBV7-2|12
CASSLMGTEAFF
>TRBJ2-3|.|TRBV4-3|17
CASSLGTSGGYADTQYF
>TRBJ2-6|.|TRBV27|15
CASSLGGSGANVLTF
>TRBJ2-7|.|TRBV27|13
CASSLTGGYEQYF
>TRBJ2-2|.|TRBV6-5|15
CASSPRTVWTGELFF